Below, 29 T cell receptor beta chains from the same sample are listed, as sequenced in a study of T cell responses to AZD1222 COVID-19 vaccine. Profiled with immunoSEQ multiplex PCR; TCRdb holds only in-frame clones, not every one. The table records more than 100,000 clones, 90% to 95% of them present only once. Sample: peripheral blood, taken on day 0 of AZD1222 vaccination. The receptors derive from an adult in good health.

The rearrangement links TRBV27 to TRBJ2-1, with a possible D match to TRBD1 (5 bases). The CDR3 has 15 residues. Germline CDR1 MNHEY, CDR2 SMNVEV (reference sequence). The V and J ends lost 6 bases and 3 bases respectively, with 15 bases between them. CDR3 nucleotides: TGTGCCAGCAGCATTTGGGGCCCCATCTACAATGAGCAGTTCTTC. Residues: CASSIWGPIYNEQFF.

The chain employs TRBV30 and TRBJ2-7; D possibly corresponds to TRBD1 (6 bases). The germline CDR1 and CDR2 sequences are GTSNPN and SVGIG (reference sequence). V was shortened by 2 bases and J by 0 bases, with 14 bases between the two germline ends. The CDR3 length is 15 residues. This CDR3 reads CAWSRLRTDSYEQYF. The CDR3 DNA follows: TGTGCCTGGAGTCGTCTTCGGACAGACTCCTACGAGCAGTACTTC.

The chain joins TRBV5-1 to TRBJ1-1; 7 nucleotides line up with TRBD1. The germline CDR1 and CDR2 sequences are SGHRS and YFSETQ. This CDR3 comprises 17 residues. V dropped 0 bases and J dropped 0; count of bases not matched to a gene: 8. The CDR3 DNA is TGCGCCAGCAGCTTGGCCGGAGGGGGCATGATGAACACTGAAGCTTTCTTT. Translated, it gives CASSLAGGGMMNTEAFF.

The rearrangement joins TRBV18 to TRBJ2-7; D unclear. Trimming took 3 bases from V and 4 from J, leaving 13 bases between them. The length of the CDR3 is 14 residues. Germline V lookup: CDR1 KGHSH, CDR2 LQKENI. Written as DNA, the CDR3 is TGTGCCAGCTCACCTCCGGGCCCTAATTACGAGCAGTACTTC. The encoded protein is CASSPPGPNYEQYF.

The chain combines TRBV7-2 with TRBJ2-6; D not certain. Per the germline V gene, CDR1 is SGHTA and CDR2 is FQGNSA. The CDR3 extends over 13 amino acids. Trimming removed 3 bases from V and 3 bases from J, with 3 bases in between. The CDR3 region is CASSLGGANVLTF. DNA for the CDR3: TGTGCCAGCAGCTTGGGTGGGGCCAACGTCCTGACTTTC.

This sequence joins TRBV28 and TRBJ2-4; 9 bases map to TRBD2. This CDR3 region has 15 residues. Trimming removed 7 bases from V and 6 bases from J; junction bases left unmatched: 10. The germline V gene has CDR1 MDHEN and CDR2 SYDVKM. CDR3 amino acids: CASTSLAGTRNIQYF. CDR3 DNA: TGTGCCAGCACCTCGCTAGCGGGAACTCGAAACATTCAGTACTTC.

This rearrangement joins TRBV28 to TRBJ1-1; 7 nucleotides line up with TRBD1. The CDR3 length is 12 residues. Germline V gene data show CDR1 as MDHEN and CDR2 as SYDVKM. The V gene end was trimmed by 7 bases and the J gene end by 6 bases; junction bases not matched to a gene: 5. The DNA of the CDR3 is TGTGCCAGCACCATAGGGGGCCCTGAAGCTTTCTTT. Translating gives CASTIGGPEAFF.

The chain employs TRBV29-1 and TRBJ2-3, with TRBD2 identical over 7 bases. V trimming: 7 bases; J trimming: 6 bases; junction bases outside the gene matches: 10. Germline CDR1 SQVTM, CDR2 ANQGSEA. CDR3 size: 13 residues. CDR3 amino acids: CSGSGLFIDTQYF. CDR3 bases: TGCAGCGGCTCGGGACTATTCATCGATACGCAGTATTTT.

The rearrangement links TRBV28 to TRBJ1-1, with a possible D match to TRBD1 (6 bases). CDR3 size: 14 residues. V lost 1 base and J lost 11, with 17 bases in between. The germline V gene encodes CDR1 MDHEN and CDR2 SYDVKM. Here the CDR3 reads CASSLSPGQKTAFF. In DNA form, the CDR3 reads TGTGCCAGCAGTTTATCCCCGGGACAAAAAACGGCTTTCTTT.

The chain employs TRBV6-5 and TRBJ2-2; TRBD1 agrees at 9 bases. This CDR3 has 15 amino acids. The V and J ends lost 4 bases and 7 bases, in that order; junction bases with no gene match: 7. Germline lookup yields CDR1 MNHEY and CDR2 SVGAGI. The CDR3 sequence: CASSWNGQGNGELFF. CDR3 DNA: TGTGCCAGCAGTTGGAACGGACAGGGGAACGGGGAGCTGTTTTTT.

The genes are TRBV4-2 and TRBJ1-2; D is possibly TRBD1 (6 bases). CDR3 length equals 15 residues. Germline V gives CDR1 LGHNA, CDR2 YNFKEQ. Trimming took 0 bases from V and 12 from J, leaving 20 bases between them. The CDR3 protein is CASSQDVGQGYGDTF. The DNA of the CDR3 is TGTGCCAGCAGCCAAGATGTGGGACAAGGCTATGGGGACACCTTC.

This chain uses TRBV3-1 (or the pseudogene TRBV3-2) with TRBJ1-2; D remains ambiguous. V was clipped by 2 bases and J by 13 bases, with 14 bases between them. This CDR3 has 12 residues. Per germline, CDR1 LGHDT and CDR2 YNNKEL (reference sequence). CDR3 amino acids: CASSQSSSELTF. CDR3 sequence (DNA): TGTGCCAGCAGCCAAAGCTCTTCTGAACTCACCTTC.

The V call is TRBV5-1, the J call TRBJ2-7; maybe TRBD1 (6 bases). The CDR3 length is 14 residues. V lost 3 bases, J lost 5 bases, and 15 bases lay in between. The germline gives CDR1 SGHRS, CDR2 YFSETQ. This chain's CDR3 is CASSSGVLSNEQYF. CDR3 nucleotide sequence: TGCGCCAGCAGCTCAGGGGTTCTTTCGAACGAGCAGTACTTC.

The CDR3 is CASSVGPRNYNEQFF. CDR3 sequence (DNA): TGTGCCAGCAGCGTAGGACCCAGAAACTACAATGAGCAGTTCTTC. V is TRBV9 and J is TRBJ2-1; D is unclear. The germline V and J ends were trimmed by 0 bases and 3 bases, with 10 bases remaining between them. This CDR3 spans 15 amino acids. The germline V gene encodes CDR1 SGDLS and CDR2 YYNGEE.

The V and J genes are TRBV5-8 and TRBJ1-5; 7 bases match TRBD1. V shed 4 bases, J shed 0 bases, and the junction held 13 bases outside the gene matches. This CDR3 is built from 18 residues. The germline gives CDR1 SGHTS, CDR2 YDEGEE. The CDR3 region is CASSTGQATNPSNQPQHF. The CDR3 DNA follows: TGTGCCAGCAGCACCGGACAGGCAACTAATCCTAGCAATCAGCCCCAGCATTTT.

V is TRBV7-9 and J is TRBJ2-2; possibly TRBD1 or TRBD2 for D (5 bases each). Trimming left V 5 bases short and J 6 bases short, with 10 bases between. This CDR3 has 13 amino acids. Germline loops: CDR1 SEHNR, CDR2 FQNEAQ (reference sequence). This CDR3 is CASSKPGPGELFF. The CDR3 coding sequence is TGTGCCAGCAGCAAACCGGGACCCGGGGAGCTGTTTTTT.

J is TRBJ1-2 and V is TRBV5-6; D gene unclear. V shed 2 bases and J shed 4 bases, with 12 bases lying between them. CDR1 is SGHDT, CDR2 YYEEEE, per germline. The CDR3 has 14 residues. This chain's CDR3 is CASSFKDRSYGYTF. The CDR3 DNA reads TGTGCCAGCAGCTTCAAGGACCGCTCCTATGGCTACACCTTC. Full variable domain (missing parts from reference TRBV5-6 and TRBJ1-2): DAGVTQSPTHLIKTRGQQVTLRCSPKSGHDTVSWYQQALGQGPQFIFQYYEEEERQRGNFPDRFSGHQFPNYSSELNVNALLLGDSALYLCASSFKDRSYGYTFGSGTRLTVV.

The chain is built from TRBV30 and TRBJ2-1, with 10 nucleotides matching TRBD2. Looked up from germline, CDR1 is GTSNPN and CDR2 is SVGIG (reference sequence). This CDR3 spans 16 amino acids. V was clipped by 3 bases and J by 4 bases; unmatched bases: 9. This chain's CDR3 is CAWRVPSGSFYNEQFF. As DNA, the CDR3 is TGTGCCTGGAGGGTTCCTAGCGGGAGTTTTTACAATGAGCAGTTCTTC.

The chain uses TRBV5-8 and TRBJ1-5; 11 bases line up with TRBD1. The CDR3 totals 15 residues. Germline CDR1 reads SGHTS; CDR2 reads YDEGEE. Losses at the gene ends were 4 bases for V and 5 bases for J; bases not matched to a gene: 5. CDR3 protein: CASSLGTGGHQPQHF. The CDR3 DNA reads TGTGCCAGCAGCCTGGGGACAGGGGGTCATCAGCCCCAGCATTTT.

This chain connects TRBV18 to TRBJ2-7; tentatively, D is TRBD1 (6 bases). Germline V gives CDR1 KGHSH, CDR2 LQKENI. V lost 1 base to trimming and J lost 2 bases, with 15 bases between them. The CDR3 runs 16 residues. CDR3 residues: CASSPRTARGTYEQYF. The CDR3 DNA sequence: TGTGCCAGCTCACCACGGACAGCCCGCGGAACCTACGAGCAGTACTTC.

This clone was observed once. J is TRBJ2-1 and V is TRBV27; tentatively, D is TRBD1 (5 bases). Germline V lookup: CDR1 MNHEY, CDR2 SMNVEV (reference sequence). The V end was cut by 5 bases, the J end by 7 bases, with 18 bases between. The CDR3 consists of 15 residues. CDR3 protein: CASSPRVGASNEQFF. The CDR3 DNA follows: TGTGCCAGCAGTCCCAGGGTCGGAGCCTCTAATGAGCAGTTCTTC.

The CDR3 bases are TGTGCCAGCAGTGACATCAAGGCCCGCTCTGGAAACACCATATATTTT. This codes for CASSDIKARSGNTIYF. The chain recombines TRBV6-4 with TRBJ1-3; D not resolved. V was shortened by 2 bases and J by 0 bases, with 11 bases between the two germline ends. Germline assignment: CDR1 MRHNA and CDR2 SNTAGT. The CDR3 has 16 residues.

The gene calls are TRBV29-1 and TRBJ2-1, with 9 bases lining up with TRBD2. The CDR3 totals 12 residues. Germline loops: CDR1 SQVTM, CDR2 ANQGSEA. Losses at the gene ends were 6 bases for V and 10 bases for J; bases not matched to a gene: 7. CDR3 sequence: CSVISGSREQFF. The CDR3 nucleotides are TGCAGCGTAATTAGCGGGAGTAGGGAGCAGTTCTTC.

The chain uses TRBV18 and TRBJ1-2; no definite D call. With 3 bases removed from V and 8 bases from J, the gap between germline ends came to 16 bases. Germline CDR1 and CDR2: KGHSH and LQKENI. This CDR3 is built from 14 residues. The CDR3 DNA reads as TGTGCCAGCTCACCCATGGCCGGGGAGGGCGGCTACACCTTC. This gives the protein CASSPMAGEGGYTF. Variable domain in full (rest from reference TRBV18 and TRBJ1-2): NAGVMQNPRHLVRRRGQEARLRCSPMKGHSHVYWYRQLPEEGLKFMVYLQKENIIDESGMPKERFSAEFPKEGPSILRIQQVVRGDSAAYFCASSPMAGEGGYTFGSGTRLTVV.

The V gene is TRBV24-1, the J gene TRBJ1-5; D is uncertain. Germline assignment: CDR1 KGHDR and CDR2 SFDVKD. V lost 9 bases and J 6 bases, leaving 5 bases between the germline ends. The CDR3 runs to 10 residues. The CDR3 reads CATRTQPQHF. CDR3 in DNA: TGTGCCACCCGAACTCAGCCCCAGCATTTT.

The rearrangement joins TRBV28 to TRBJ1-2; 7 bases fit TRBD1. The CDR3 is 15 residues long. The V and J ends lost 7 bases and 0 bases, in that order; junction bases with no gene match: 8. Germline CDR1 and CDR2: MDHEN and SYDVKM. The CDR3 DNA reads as TGTGCCAGCACCCTAAGGGACAGAGCTAACTATGGCTACACCTTC. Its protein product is CASTLRDRANYGYTF.

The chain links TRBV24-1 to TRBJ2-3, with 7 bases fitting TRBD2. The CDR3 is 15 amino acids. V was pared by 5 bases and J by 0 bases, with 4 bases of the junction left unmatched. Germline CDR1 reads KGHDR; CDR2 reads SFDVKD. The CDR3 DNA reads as TGTGCCACCAGTGTGGCTAGCGGTAGCACAGATACGCAGTATTTT. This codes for CATSVASGSTDTQYF.

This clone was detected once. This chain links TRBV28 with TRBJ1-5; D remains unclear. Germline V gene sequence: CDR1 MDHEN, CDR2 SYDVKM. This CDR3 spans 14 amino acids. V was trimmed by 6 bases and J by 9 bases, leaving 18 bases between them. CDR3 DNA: TGTGCCAGCAGCATCGACCCGATCCTGAGGCCCCAGCATTTT. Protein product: CASSIDPILRPQHF.

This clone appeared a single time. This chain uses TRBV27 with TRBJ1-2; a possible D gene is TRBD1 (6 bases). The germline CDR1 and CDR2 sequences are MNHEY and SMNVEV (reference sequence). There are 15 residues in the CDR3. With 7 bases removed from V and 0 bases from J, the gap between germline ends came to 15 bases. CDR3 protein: CASTPWGAPNYGYTF. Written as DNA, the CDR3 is TGTGCCAGCACCCCCTGGGGGGCCCCTAACTATGGCTACACCTTC.